This section outlines one T cell receptor beta chain sequence together with its context. Here immunoSEQ multiplex PCR was the method, and the copy in TCRdb shows in-frame clones only, minus some. The sample has 84,000 or so clones; 85% are singletons. These data come from a study of blood T cell repertoires in COVID-19. CDR3 length: 14 residues. Germline V gives CDR1 SEHNR, CDR2 FQNEAQ (reference sequence). Trimming pared 5 bases from V and 8 bases from J, leaving 18 bases between. The source material was peripheral blood. This sequence was found in a woman aged 70-85 years with active or convalescent COVID-19. The rearrangement uses TRBV7-9 and TRBJ1-2; a possible D gene is TRBD1 (6 bases). The CDR3 region has the DNA TGTGCCAGCAGCCCCCGACAGGATTCCTTCGGCTACACCTTC. This codes for CASSPRQDSFGYTF. The complete variable domain, with remaining parts taken from reference TRBV7-9 and TRBJ1-2, reads DTGVSQNPRHKITKRGQNVTFRCDPISEHNRLYWYRQTLGQGPEFLTYFQNEAQLEKSRLLSDRFSAERPKGSFSTLEIQRTEQGDSAMYLCASSPRQDSFGYTFGSGTRLTVV.